The source of this T cell receptor beta chain is a study of blood T cell repertoires in COVID-19 (dated by TCRdb to the early 2020s). Notes on the research overall: Samples covering the acute and convalescent phases of COVID-19 were provided by collaborators in the United States, Italy and Spain. The prospective study material was composed of cDNA or gDNA derived from T cells, B-cell-depleted T cells, or PBMCs. The dataset comprised deeply sampled blood TCRbeta repertoires from subjects exposed to, actively infected with, or recovered from COVID-19. The repertoires were made available in a free public database intended to serve as a resource for research on the immune response to SARS-CoV-2. Samples were obtained from the ongoing ImmuneRACE study (first 160 participants) and from 1,000 to 1,500 subjects provided by 6 global collaborators. Sample metadata almost always included a de-identified subject ID, COVID-19 status, age in years and sex. Where HLA class I and class II types were available, the types were taken from metadata supplied by the sample provider, not from assay-based typing.

Comments on this clone: Its antigen is still unknown. No base quality information exists; no much larger clone differs at one position.

Collaborating institutions collected whole blood in K2EDTA tubes following their own protocols. Collaborator samples were shipped for TCRbeta analysis as frozen whole blood, isolated PBMCs, or DNA extracted from either sample type. TCRbeta CDR3 regions were amplified from genomic DNA using the immunoSEQ Assay, a bias-controlled multiplex PCR. On the authors' methods: The number of nucleated cells in each sample was estimated by amplification of reference gene primers within the assay. Sequence reads were collapsed and filtered to measure the absolute abundance of every unique TCRbeta CDR3 rearrangement. Productive Simpson clonality was computed per sample as the square root of Simpson's diversity index over productive rearrangements. TCRdb re-hosts the immuneACCESS table, in-frame sequences only. Its copies lack some clones; in the studies checked, an unresolved V gene accounts for under half of them, and the cause for the rest is not known. V, J and clone size are taken as reported in that table, and D and trimming were inferred from the DNA itself. This sample lists 200,000 to 250,000 clones; over 60% were detected once. Around 5.1% of the sample lies in the top ten.

V loses 6 bases of germline sequence and J loses 3 bases, and the interval between the two ends is 20 bases. Reading from cysteine to phenylalanine, the CDR3 counts 16 amino acids. Left in the record is the CDR3 DNA by itself, 48 bases read in frame from the first base. Sequences SGHRS (CDR1) and YFSETQ (CDR2) are obtained from the germline V gene. What the authors observed across the whole study: Clinical and demographic metadata were provided uncurated, with the amount varying by source and participant.

The clonotype originates from a woman between 65 and 79 years old with acute or convalescent COVID-19. Recombination linked TRBV5-1 to TRBJ2-3; possibly the D gene is TRBD2, per 6 matching bases. The sample was peripheral blood. DNA sequence: TGCGCCAGCAATTCCCGGCAGGCAGGGAGGACAGATACGCAGTATTTT. It codes for CASNSRQAGRTDTQYF.